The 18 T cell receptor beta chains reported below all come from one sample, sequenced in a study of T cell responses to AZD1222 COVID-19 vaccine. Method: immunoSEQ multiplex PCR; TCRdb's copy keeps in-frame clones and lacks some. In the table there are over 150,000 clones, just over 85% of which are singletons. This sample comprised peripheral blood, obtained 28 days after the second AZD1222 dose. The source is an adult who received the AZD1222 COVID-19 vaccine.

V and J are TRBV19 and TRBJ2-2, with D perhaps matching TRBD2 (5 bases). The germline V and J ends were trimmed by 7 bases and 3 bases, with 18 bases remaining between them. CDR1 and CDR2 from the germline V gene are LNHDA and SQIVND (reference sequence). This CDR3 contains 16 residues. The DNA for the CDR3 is TGTGCCAGTATCGGAGGAGGTGGCAGTCACACCGGGGAGCTGTTTTTT. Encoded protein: CASIGGGGSHTGELFF.

The CDR3 here is CASSPGTGSATNEKLFF. CDR3 in DNA: TGTGCCAGTAGTCCCGGGACAGGGAGTGCAACTAATGAAAAACTGTTTTTT. V gene TRBV19 combines with J gene TRBJ1-4, with 9 bases that match TRBD1. Germline-derived CDR1 and CDR2 are LNHDA and SQIVND (reference sequence). V was pared by 5 bases and J by 0 bases, with 7 bases of the junction left unmatched. The CDR3 runs 17 residues.

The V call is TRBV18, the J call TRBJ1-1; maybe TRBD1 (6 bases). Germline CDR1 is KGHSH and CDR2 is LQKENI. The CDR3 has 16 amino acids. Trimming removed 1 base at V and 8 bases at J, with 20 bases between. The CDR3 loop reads CASSPRGGLQVIEAFF. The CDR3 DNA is TGTGCCAGCTCACCACGAGGGGGGCTTCAAGTGATAGAAGCTTTCTTT. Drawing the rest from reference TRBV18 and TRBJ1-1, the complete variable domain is NAGVMQNPRHLVRRRGQEARLRCSPMKGHSHVYWYRQLPEEGLKFMVYLQKENIIDESGMPKERFSAEFPKEGPSILRIQQVVRGDSAAYFCASSPRGGLQVIEAFFGQGTRLTVV.

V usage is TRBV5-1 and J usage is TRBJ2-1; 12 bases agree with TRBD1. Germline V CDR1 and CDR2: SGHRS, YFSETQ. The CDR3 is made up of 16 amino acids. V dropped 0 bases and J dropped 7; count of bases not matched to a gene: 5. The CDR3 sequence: CASSLVGQGATNEQFF. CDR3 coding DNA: TGCGCCAGCAGCTTGGTGGGACAGGGGGCAACAAATGAGCAGTTCTTC.

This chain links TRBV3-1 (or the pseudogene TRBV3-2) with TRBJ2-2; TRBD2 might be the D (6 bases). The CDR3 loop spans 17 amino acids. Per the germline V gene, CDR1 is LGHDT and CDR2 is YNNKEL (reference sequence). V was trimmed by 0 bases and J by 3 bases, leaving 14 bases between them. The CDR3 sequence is CASSQEGPRGYTGELFF. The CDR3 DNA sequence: TGTGCCAGCAGCCAAGAGGGCCCGCGGGGTTACACCGGGGAGCTGTTTTTT.

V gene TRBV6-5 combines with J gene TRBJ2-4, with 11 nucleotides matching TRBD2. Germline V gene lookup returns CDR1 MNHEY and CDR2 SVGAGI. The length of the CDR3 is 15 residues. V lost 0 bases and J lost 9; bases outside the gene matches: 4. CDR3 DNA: TGTGCCAGCAGTTACTCAACTAGCGGGGGAGGCATTCAGTACTTC. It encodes CASSYSTSGGGIQYF.

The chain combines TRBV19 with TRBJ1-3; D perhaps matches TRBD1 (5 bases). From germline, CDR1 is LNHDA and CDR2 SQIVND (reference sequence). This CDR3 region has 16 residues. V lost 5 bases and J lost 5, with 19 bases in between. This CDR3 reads CASSPTNRSGRNTIYF. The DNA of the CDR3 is TGTGCCAGTAGTCCTACCAACAGGTCTGGTAGAAACACCATATATTTT.

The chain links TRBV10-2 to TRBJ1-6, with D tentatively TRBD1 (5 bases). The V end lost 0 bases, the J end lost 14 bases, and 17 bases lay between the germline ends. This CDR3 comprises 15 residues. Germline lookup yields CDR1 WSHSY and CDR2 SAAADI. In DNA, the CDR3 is TGCGCCAGCAGTGAGTCGGGACTGCCGGGTTCGGCCCTCCACTTT. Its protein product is CASSESGLPGSALHF.

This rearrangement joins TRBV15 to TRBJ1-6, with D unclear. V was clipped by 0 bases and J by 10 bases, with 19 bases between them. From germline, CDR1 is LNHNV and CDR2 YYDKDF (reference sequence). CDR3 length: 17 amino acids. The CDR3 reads CATSRDPLRQFNSPLHF. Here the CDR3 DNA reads TGTGCCACCAGCAGAGATCCTCTAAGGCAGTTTAACTCACCCCTCCACTTT.

The DNA of the CDR3 is TGTGCCAGCAGCTTCCCCCCCGAGGCGGGGGGCCGGGGCACCGGGGAGCTGTTTTTT. Translating it yields CASSFPPEAGGRGTGELFF. The rearrangement links TRBV7-9 to TRBJ2-2; 8 nucleotides agree with TRBD2. With 3 bases clipped from V and 4 bases from J, the junction kept 16 bases outside the gene matches. The germline V gene has CDR1 SEHNR and CDR2 FQNEAQ (reference sequence). The CDR3 spans 19 residues.

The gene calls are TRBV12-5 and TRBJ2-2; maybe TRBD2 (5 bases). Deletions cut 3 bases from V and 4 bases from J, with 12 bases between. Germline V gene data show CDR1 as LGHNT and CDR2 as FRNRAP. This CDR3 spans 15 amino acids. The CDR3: CASGFPGKATGELFF. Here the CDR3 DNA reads TGTGCTAGTGGTTTTCCCGGGAAAGCCACCGGGGAGCTGTTTTTT.

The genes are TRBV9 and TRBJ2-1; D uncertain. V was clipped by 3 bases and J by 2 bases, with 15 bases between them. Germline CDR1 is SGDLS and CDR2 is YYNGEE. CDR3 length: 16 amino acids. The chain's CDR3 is CASSGNPTLTYNEQFF. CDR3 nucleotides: TGTGCCAGCAGCGGAAACCCCACTCTTACCTACAATGAGCAGTTCTTC.

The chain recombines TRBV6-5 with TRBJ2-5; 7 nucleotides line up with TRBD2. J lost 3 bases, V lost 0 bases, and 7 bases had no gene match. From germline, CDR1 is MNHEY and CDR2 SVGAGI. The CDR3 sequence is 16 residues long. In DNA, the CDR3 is TGTGCCAGCAGTTACTCCCGAGCGGGGAAGGAAGAGACCCAGTACTTC. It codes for CASSYSRAGKEETQYF.

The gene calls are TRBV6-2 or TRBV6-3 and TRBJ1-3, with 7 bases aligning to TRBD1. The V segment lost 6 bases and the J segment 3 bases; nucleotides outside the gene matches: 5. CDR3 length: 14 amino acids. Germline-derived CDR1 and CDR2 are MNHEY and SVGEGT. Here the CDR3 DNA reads TGTGCCAGCAGCCACAGGGGATATGGAAACACCATATATTTT. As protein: CASSHRGYGNTIYF.

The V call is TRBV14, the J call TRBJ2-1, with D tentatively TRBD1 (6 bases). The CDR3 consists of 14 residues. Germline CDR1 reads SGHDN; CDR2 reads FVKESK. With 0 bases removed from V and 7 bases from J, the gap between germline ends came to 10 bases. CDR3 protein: CASSQDWDKNEQFF. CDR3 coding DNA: TGTGCCAGCAGCCAAGATTGGGACAAAAATGAGCAGTTCTTC.

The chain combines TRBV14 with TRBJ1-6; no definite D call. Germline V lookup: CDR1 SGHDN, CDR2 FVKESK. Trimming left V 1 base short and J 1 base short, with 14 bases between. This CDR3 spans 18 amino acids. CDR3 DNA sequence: TGTGCCAGCAGCCAAGGCATCCCCAGGAGTTCCTATAATTCACCCCTCCACTTT. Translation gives CASSQGIPRSSYNSPLHF.

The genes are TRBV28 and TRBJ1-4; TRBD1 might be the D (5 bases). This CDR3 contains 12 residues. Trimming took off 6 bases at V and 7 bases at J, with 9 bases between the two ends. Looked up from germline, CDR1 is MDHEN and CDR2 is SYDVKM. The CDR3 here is CASRRGVEKLFF. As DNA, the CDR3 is TGTGCCAGCAGGCGGGGGGTTGAAAAACTGTTTTTT.

This chain's CDR3 is CASRLAGAPRTQYF. The CDR3 nucleotides read TGTGCCAGCCGACTAGCGGGGGCCCCCAGGACCCAGTACTTC. The chain employs TRBV6-5 and TRBJ2-5; 12 nucleotides align to TRBD2. CDR1 and CDR2 from the germline V gene are MNHEY and SVGAGI. Trimming removed 8 bases from V and 7 bases from J; junction bases left unmatched: 8. The CDR3 has 14 residues.